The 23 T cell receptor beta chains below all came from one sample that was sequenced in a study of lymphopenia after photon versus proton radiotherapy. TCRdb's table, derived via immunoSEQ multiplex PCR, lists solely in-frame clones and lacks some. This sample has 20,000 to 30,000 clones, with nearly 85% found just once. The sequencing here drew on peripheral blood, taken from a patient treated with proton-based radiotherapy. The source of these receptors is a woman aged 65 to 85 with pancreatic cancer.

The CDR3 DNA sequence: TGTGCCAGCACCCTAGACATTACGAGCTCCTACGAGCAGTACTTC. Protein: CASTLDITSSYEQYF. The genes are TRBV11-2 and TRBJ2-7; D remains ambiguous. From germline, CDR1 is SGHAT and CDR2 FQNNGV. Trimming cost V 7 bases and J 0 bases, with 16 bases left between them. The CDR3 loop spans 15 amino acids.

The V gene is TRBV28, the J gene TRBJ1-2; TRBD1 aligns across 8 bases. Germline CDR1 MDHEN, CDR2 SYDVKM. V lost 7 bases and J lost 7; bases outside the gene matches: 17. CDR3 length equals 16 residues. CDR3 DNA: TGTGCCAGCATCACCCAGCCGGTCAGGGGGCCCGGTGGCTACACCTTC. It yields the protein CASITQPVRGPGGYTF.

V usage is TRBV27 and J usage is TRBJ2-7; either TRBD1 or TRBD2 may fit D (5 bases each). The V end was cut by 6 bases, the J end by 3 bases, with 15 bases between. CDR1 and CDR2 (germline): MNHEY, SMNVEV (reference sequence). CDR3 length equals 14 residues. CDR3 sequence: CASSSRGGIYEQYF. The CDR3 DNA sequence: TGTGCCAGCAGCTCCCGGGGCGGTATCTACGAGCAGTACTTC.

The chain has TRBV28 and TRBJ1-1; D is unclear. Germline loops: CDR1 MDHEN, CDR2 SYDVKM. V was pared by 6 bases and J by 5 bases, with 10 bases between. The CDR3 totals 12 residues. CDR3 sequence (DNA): TGTGCCAGCAGGGACTTAGGTACTGAAGCTTTCTTT. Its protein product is CASRDLGTEAFF.

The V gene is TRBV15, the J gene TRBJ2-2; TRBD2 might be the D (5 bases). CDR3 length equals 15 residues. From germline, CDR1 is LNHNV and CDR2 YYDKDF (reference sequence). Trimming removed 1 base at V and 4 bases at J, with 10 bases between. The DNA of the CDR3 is TGTGCCACCAGCAGAGGTATTAGCGCCACCGGGGAGCTGTTTTTT. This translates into CATSRGISATGELFF. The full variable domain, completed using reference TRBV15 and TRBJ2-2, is DAMVIQNPRYQVTQFGKPVTLSCSQTLNHNVMYWYQQKSSQAPKLLFHYYDKDFNNEADTPDNFQSRRPNTSFCFLDIRSPGLGDTAMYLCATSRGISATGELFFGEGSRLTVL.

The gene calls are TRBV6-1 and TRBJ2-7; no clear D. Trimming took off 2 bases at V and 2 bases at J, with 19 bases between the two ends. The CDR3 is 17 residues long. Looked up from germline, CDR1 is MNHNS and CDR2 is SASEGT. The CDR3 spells CASSEFPRTVSAYEQYF. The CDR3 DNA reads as TGTGCCAGCAGTGAATTCCCCCGAACTGTATCCGCCTACGAGCAGTACTTC.

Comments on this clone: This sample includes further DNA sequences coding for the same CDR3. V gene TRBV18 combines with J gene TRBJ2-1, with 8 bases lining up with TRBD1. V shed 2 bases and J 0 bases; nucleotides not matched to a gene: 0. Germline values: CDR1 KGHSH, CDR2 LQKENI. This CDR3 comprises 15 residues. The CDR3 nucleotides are TGTGCCAGCTCACCAGGACAGGGCTCCTACAATGAGCAGTTCTTC. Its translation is CASSPGQGSYNEQFF. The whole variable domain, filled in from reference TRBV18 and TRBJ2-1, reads NAGVMQNPRHLVRRRGQEARLRCSPMKGHSHVYWYRQLPEEGLKFMVYLQKENIIDESGMPKERFSAEFPKEGPSILRIQQVVRGDSAAYFCASSPGQGSYNEQFFGPGTRLTVL.

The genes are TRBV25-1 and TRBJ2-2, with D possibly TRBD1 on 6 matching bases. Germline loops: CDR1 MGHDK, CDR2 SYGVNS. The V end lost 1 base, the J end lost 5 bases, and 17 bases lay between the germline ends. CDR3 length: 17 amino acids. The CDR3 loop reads CASSELLRAGETGELFF. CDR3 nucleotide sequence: TGTGCCAGCAGTGAATTATTAAGGGCAGGGGAAACCGGGGAGCTGTTTTTT. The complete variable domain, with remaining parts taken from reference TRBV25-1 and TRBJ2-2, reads EADIYQTPRYLVIGTGKKITLECSQTMGHDKMYWYQQDPGMELHLIHYSYGVNSTEKGDLSSESTVSRIRTEHFPLTLESARPSHTSQYLCASSELLRAGETGELFFGEGSRLTVL.

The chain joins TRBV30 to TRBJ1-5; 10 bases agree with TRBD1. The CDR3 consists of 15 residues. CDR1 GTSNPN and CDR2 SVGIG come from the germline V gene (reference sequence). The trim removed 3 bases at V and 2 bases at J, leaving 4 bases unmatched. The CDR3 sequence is CAWRDGTGGNQPQHF. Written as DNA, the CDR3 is TGTGCCTGGAGAGACGGGACAGGGGGCAATCAGCCCCAGCATTTT.

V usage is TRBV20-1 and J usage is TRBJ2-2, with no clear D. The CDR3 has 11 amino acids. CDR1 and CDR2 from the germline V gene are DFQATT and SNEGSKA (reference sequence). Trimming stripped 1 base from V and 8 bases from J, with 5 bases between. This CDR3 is CSARGAGELFF. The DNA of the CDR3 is TGCAGTGCTAGAGGGGCGGGGGAGCTGTTTTTT.

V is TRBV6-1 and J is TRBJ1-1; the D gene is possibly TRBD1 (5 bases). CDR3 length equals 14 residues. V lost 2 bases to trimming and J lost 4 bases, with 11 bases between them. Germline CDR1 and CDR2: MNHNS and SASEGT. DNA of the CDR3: TGTGCCAGCAGTGAACAGGGTCTGGGCACTGAAGCTTTCTTT. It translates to CASSEQGLGTEAFF.

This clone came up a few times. DNA of the CDR3: TGTGCCAGCAGTCGGGACAGGGGCCTCCACGAGCAGTACTTC. Amino acid sequence: CASSRDRGLHEQYF. V is TRBV7-2 and J is TRBJ2-7; 10 bases map to TRBD1. The CDR3 covers 14 residues. V shed 6 bases and J 5 bases; nucleotides not matched to a gene: 7. CDR1 and CDR2 from the germline V gene are SGHTA and FQGNSA.

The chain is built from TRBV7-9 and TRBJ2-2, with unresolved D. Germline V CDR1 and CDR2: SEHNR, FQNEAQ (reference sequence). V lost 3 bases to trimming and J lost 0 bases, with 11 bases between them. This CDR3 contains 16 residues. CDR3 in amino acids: CASSFPVGANTGELFF. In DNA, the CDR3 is TGTGCCAGCAGCTTTCCTGTCGGCGCGAACACCGGGGAGCTGTTTTTT. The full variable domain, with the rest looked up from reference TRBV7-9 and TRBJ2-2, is DTGVSQNPRHKITKRGQNVTFRCDPISEHNRLYWYRQTLGQGPEFLTYFQNEAQLEKSRLLSDRFSAERPKGSFSTLEIQRTEQGDSAMYLCASSFPVGANTGELFFGEGSRLTVL.

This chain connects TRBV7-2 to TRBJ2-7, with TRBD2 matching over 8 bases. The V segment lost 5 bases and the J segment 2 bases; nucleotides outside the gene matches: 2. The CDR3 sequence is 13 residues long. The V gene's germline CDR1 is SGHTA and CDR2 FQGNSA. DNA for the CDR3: TGTGCCAGCAGCCGCGGGAGGACCTACGAGCAGTACTTC. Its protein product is CASSRGRTYEQYF.

The CDR3 sequence: CASSVLGGSGWFQFF. DNA for the CDR3: TGTGCCAGCAGTGTCCTAGGGGGCTCTGGGTGGTTTCAGTTCTTC. The J gene is TRBJ2-1, the V gene TRBV28, with TRBD1 matching over 7 bases. Germline assignment: CDR1 MDHEN and CDR2 SYDVKM. There are 15 residues in the CDR3. Trimming at V came to 5 bases and at J to 13 bases, leaving 17 bases not matched to a gene. The whole variable domain, filled in from reference TRBV28 and TRBJ2-1, reads DVKVTQSSRYLVKRTGEKVFLECVQDMDHENMFWYRQDPGLGLRLIYFSYDVKMKEKGDIPEGYSVSREKKERFSLILESASTNQTSMYLCASSVLGGSGWFQFFGPGTRLTVL.

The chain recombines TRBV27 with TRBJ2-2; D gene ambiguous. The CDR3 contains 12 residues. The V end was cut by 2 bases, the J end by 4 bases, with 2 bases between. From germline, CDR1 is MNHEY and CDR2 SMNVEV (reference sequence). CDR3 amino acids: CASSLRTGELFF. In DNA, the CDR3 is TGTGCCAGCAGTTTACGCACCGGGGAGCTGTTTTTT.

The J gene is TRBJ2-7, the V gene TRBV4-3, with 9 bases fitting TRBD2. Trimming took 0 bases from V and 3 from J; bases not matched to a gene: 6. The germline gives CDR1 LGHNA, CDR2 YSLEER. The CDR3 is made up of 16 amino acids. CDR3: CASSQDLIAGVYEQYF. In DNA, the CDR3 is TGCGCCAGCAGCCAAGATCTAATAGCGGGAGTCTACGAGCAGTACTTC.

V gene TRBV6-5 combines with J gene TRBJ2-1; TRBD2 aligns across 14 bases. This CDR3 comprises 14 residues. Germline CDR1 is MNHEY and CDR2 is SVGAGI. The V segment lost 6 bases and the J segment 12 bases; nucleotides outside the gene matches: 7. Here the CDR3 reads CASSPTSGRAGQFF. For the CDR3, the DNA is TGTGCCAGCAGCCCGACTAGCGGGAGGGCTGGGCAGTTCTTC.

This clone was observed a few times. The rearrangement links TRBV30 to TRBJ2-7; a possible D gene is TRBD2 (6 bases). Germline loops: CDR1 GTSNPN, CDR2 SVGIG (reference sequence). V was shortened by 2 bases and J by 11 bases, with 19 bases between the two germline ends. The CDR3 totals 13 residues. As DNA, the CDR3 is TGTGCCTGGAGTACTAGGAATTCGGGGGTTGAGTACTTC. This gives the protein CAWSTRNSGVEYF.

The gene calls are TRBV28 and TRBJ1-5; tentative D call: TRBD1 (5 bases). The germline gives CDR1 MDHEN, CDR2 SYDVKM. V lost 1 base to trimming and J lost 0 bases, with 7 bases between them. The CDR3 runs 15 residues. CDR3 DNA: TGTGCCAGCAGTTTATCAGGGTATAGCAATCAGCCCCAGCATTTT. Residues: CASSLSGYSNQPQHF.

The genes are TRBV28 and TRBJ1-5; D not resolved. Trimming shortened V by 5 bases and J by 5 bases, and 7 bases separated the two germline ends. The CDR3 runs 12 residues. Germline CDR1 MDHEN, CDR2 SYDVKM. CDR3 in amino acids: CASSPIHQPQHF. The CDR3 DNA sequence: TGTGCCAGCAGTCCTATTCATCAGCCCCAGCATTTT.

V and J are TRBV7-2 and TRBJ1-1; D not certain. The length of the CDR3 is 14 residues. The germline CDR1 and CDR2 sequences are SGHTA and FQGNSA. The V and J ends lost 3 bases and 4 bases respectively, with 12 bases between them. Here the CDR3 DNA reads TGTGCCAGCAGCTTTGGCTTCCTAGGCACTGAAGCTTTCTTT. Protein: CASSFGFLGTEAFF.

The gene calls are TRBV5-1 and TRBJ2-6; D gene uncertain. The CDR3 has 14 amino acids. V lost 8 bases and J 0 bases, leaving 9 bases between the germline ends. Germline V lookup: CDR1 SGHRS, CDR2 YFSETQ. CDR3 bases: TGCGCCAGTACATCTCCCTCTGGGGCCAACGTCCTGACTTTC. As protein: CASTSPSGANVLTF. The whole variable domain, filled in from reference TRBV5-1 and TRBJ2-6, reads KAGVTQTPRYLIKTRGQQVTLSCSPISGHRSVSWYQQTPGQGLQFLFEYFSETQRNKGNFPGRFSGRQFSNSRSEMNVSTLELGDSALYLCASTSPSGANVLTFGAGSRLTVL.